This T cell receptor (beta chain) stems from a study of blood T cell repertoires in COVID-19 (dated by TCRdb to about 2020). A note on the overall study: Samples from collaborators originated in the United States, Italy and Spain and spanned both the acute and convalescent phases of COVID-19. The repertoires were released in a freely available public database meant as a resource for research on the immune response to SARS-CoV-2. Where HLA class I and class II types were available, the types were taken from metadata supplied by the sample provider, not from assay-based typing. Subjects who had been exposed to COVID-19, were actively infected with it, or had recovered from it provided the deeply sampled blood TCRbeta repertoires that made up the dataset. The samples were drawn from two sources: the first 160 participants of the ongoing ImmuneRACE study, and some 1,300 subjects contributed by 6 global collaborators. A de-identified subject ID, COVID-19 status, age in years and sex were almost always included in the sample metadata. The material from the prospective study consisted of cDNA or gDNA derived from T cells, B-cell-depleted T cells, or PBMCs. Paper-wide results and their limitations: The amount of clinical and demographic metadata varied by source and participant and was provided uncurated.

TCRbeta CDR3 regions were amplified from genomic DNA using the immunoSEQ Assay, a bias-controlled multiplex PCR. The original pipeline was this. The number of nucleated cells in each sample was estimated from the amplification of reference gene primers within the assay. To quantify the absolute abundance of each unique TCRbeta CDR3 rearrangement, sequence reads were collapsed and filtered. For each sample, productive Simpson clonality was calculated by taking the square root of Simpson's diversity index across productive rearrangements. The table was pulled from immuneACCESS by TCRdb, which kept in-frame rearrangements only. Such tables lose some clones; where checked, under half of the loss comes from unresolved V genes, and the rest has no known cause. D and trimming were read from the DNA, whereas the V and J calls and clone size are those reported in that table. This sample lists a few hundred thousand clones; 87% were detected once. Around 5.8% of the sample goes to the ten largest clones.

For this clone: Its antigen remains undetermined. Base qualities are not provided; no much larger clone lies one nucleotide away.

Participants in the prospective study were enrolled through a virtual design, were aged roughly 18 to 100 years, and lived in 20 to 30 United States geographic areas. In the prospective study, participants were assigned to cohorts based on the clinical history participants reported in a screening survey and a study questionnaire. Recovered participants in ImmuneRACE Cohort 3 were defined by two consecutive negative NP/OP PCR tests, clearance by a healthcare professional, or resolution of symptoms. Each participant in the prospective study had whole blood, serum and a nasopharyngeal or oropharyngeal swab collected by mobile phlebotomists. Over a roughly 2-month period, participants in the prospective study had the option of providing additional blood draws and questionnaires. Blood samples from the prospective study were shipped frozen or at room temperature prior to DNA extraction. This receptor was identified in a woman in her 40s who had recovered from COVID-19. The source material was PBMCs or T cells enriched from blood (not recorded which).

The CDR3: CSVEGGTTYEQYF. The nucleotide sequence reads TGCAGCGTTGAAGGCGGGACCACCTACGAGCAGTACTTC. The rearranged segments are TRBV29-1 and TRBJ2-7, and the D gene may be TRBD2, 6 bases matching. CDR1 and CDR2, looked up from the germline V gene, are SQVTM and ANQGSEA. From the cysteine up to the phenylalanine, the CDR3 has a length of 13 residues. Only CDR3 DNA is held: 39 bases, read in frame from base 1. V is cut by 1 base and J by 2 bases, and the space between the germline ends is 9 bases.